This T cell receptor (beta chain) was identified during a study of blood T cells in healthy people across ages. This clonotype was detected a few times. The use of a sample-barcoded 5' primer and a J-beta primer mix characterized a second PCR of 7 to 11 cycles. Any given sample supplied a minimum of 3 million CDR3-containing paired-end reads. TCRdb passed the 5' RACE reads through MiXCR, listing each CDR3 protein once. The table records over 550,000 distinct CDR3 sequences, about 30% of them present only once. Sample: blood. The receptor comes from a woman older than 75 in good health.

The CDR3 loop is CASSLGGVLTDTQYF. In nucleotides, the CDR3 is TGTGCCAGCAGTTTAGGGGGGGTCCTCACAGATACGCAGTATTTT. The chain combines TRBV27 with TRBJ2-3, with 7 bases identical to TRBD2. The junction had 4 bases not matched to a gene; V was cut back by 2 bases and J by 2 bases. This CDR3 is built from 15 residues. Germline V gene lookup returns CDR1 MNHEY and CDR2 SMNVEV (reference sequence).